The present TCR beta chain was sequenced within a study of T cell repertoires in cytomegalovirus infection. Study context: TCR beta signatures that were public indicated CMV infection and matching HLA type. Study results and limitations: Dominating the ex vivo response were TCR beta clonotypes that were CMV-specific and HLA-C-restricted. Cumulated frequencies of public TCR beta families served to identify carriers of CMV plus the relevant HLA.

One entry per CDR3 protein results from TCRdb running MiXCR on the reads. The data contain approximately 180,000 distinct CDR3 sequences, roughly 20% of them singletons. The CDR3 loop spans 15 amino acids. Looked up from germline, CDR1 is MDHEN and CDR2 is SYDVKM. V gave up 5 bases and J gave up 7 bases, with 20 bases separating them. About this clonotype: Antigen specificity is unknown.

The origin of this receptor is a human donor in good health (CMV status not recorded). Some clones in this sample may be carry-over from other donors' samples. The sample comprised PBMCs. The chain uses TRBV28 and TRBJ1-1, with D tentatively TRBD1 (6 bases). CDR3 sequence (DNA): TGTGCCAGCAGTCCACCGGCAGGGGTTATTGATGAAGCTTTCTTT. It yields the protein CASSPPAGVIDEAFF.